Presented here are 22 T cell receptor beta chains from one specimen sequenced in a study of blood T cells in healthy people across ages. Sample-barcoded 5' priming and a J-beta primer mix drove a second PCR of 7 to 11 cycles. In TCRdb, the 5' RACE reads were re-called with MiXCR into one record per CDR3 protein. The sample records about 1.7 million distinct CDR3 sequences, roughly 27% being singletons. Material for sequencing was blood. These receptor sequences come from a woman under 40 in good health.

This clonotype has ten or more counts. The chain recombines TRBV29-1 with TRBJ1-2; 9 bases agree with TRBD1. The V segment lost 5 bases and the J segment 1 base; nucleotides outside the gene matches: 8. Germline CDR1 and CDR2: SQVTM and ANQGSEA. This CDR3 comprises 15 residues. The CDR3 DNA reads as TGCAGCGTTATTACAGGGGGCCGGAGTAACTATGGCTACACCTTC. Translated, it gives CSVITGGRSNYGYTF.

This clonotype was observed a handful of times. The gene calls are TRBV7-2 and TRBJ2-1, with D tentatively TRBD1 or TRBD2 (5 bases each). V was trimmed by 5 bases and J by 3 bases, leaving 17 bases between them. Germline CDR1 is SGHTA and CDR2 is FQGNSA. This CDR3 is built from 16 residues. The CDR3 spells CASSRQGPPLYNEQFF. DNA of the CDR3: TGTGCCAGCAGCCGCCAGGGACCGCCCCTCTACAATGAGCAGTTCTTC.

This chain links TRBV9 with TRBJ2-3; tentative D call: TRBD1 (6 bases). Looked up from germline, CDR1 is SGDLS and CDR2 is YYNGEE. The CDR3 has 15 residues. The V end was cut by 4 bases, the J end by 1 base, with 13 bases between. The CDR3, as DNA: TGTGCCAGCAGCTTCCGGGACAAGGGCACAGATACGCAGTATTTT. Its protein product is CASSFRDKGTDTQYF.

This chain links TRBV28 with TRBJ1-2; 8 nucleotides agree with TRBD1. Unmatched junction bases numbered 13, after V lost 5 bases and J lost 2 bases. Per the germline V gene, CDR1 is MDHEN and CDR2 is SYDVKM. The CDR3 covers 17 residues. CDR3 coding DNA: TGTGCCAGCAGTCCCGCGGCCGACAGGGGCAGAAACTATGGCTACACCTTC. Amino acids: CASSPAADRGRNYGYTF.

This clonotype was seen a few times. This chain connects TRBV18 to TRBJ2-1; D may match TRBD1 or TRBD2 (5 bases each). This CDR3 is built from 14 residues. Trimming cost V 6 bases and J 6 bases, with 15 bases left between them. CDR1 and CDR2 (germline): KGHSH, LQKENI. In DNA form, the CDR3 reads TGTGCCAGCTCGACGATCGGGGCTCGCAATGAGCAGTTCTTC. Protein product: CASSTIGARNEQFF. Based on the CDR3 plus reference TRBV18 and TRBJ2-1, the full variable domain is NAGVMQNPRHLVRRRGQEARLRCSPMKGHSHVYWYRQLPEEGLKFMVYLQKENIIDESGMPKERFSAEFPKEGPSILRIQQVVRGDSAAYFCASSTIGARNEQFFGPGTRLTVL.

This clonotype was observed many times. The chain employs TRBV20-1 and TRBJ1-2; 12 bases align to TRBD1. The CDR3 totals 14 residues. The ends lost 3 bases at V and 4 bases at J; junction bases unmatched: 3. Germline assignment: CDR1 DFQATT and CDR2 SNEGSKA (reference sequence). The CDR3 region is CSARGQGASYGYTF. The CDR3 bases are TGCAGTGCTAGGGGACAGGGGGCAAGCTATGGCTACACCTTC.

This clonotype appeared many times. This chain connects TRBV7-2 to TRBJ2-7; D assignment may be TRBD1 or TRBD2 (5 bases each). CDR1 is SGHTA, CDR2 FQGNSA, per germline. The ends were cut back, 3 bases at V and 3 bases at J, with 12 bases in the middle. The CDR3 has 14 residues. DNA for the CDR3: TGTGCCAGCAGCTTTTTGGGACCTCTCTACGAGCAGTACTTC. Its protein is CASSFLGPLYEQYF.

This rearrangement joins TRBV11-2 to TRBJ2-1; 7 nucleotides agree with TRBD2. CDR1 is SGHAT and CDR2 is FQNNGV in the germline V gene. The trim removed 0 bases at V and 7 bases at J, leaving 6 bases unmatched. The CDR3 has 15 residues. CDR3: CASSLDLLAENEQFF. The CDR3 nucleotides are TGTGCCAGCAGCTTAGATCTCCTAGCGGAAAATGAGCAGTTCTTC.

The V call is TRBV6-1, the J call TRBJ2-1, with no clear D. The CDR3 has 13 amino acids. Trimming pared 4 bases from V and 8 bases from J, leaving 12 bases between. Germline CDR1 reads MNHNS; CDR2 reads SASEGT. This CDR3 is CASSGVNGHEQFF. In DNA, the CDR3 is TGTGCCAGCAGTGGAGTGAATGGCCATGAGCAGTTCTTC.

There are many counts of this clonotype. The chain has TRBV7-2 and TRBJ1-2, with 9 bases matching TRBD1. Germline lookup yields CDR1 SGHTA and CDR2 FQGNSA. The ends lost 1 base at V and 2 bases at J; junction bases unmatched: 5. CDR3 length: 16 amino acids. CDR3 DNA: TGTGCCAGCAGCTTAGGGTCTACAGGGGGCAACTATGGCTACACCTTC. Protein product: CASSLGSTGGNYGYTF.

In regard to this clonotype: This may arise from a read error, as a much more abundant clone is one base away. The chain is built from TRBV10-2 and TRBJ2-1, with 9 bases matching TRBD1. V was clipped by 4 bases and J by 13 bases; unmatched bases: 14. CDR1 is WSHSY, CDR2 SAAADI, per germline. The CDR3 sequence is 15 residues long. CDR3 nucleotide sequence: TGCGCCAGCAGTGGGACAGGGGCGGCCAAAAACATTCAGTTCTTC. Translating it yields CASSGTGAAKNIQFF.

This clonotype was observed at least ten times. V is TRBV5-6 and J is TRBJ1-6; D gene unclear. Trimming took 2 bases from V and 8 from J, leaving 14 bases between them. Germline V gene sequence: CDR1 SGHDT, CDR2 YYEEEE. This CDR3 spans 15 amino acids. DNA for the CDR3: TGTGCCAGCAGCTTTCGGGGATCTAGCGATTCACCCCTCCACTTT. Encoded protein: CASSFRGSSDSPLHF. The whole variable domain, remainder taken from reference TRBV5-6 and TRBJ1-6, is DAGVTQSPTHLIKTRGQQVTLRCSPKSGHDTVSWYQQALGQGPQFIFQYYEEEERQRGNFPDRFSGHQFPNYSSELNVNALLLGDSALYLCASSFRGSSDSPLHFGNGTRLTVT.

The genes are TRBV2 and TRBJ2-1; D gene unclear. The J call may be mistaken, given a closer DNA end match to TRBJ2-7. Germline CDR1 and CDR2: SNHLY and FYNNEI. This CDR3 comprises 15 residues. The CDR3 DNA is TGTGCCAGCAGCGAAACTGGACCTACCTACAATGAGCAGTACTTC. Protein product: CASSETGPTYNEQYF.

The rearrangement uses TRBV28 and TRBJ2-3; 15 positions match TRBD2. With V trimmed by 8 bases and J by 2 bases, 11 bases remained unmatched. This CDR3 spans 18 amino acids. CDR1 MDHEN and CDR2 SYDVKM come from the germline V gene. The CDR3 loop reads CASQYPGLAGGNTDTQYF. CDR3 coding DNA: TGTGCCAGCCAATATCCTGGACTAGCGGGAGGGAACACAGATACGCAGTATTTT.

The chain combines TRBV9 with TRBJ2-3; 8 positions agree with TRBD2. J gave up 5 bases and V 0 bases, and 5 bases lay outside the gene matches. The germline V gene encodes CDR1 SGDLS and CDR2 YYNGEE. The CDR3 is made up of 15 amino acids. The CDR3 reads CASSVAGGPIDTQYF. The CDR3 DNA follows: TGTGCCAGCAGCGTAGCGGGAGGGCCGATAGATACGCAGTATTTT.

About this clonotype itself: A much larger clone lies a single base off, so this may be a read error. The chain couples TRBV6-6 to TRBJ2-1; a possible D gene is TRBD1 (7 bases). CDR3 length equals 14 residues. CDR1 is MNHNY and CDR2 is SVGAGI in the germline V gene (reference sequence). Trimming removed 4 bases at V and 13 bases at J, with 20 bases between. The CDR3 nucleotides are TGTGCCAGCAGTTCCCTCGACAGGGAGGAGACCCAGTTCTTC. Translated, it gives CASSSLDREETQFF.

The chain combines TRBV5-5 with TRBJ2-3; 7 bases line up with TRBD2. Germline V gives CDR1 SGHKS, CDR2 YYEKEE (reference sequence). J gave up 5 bases and V 4 bases, and 7 bases lay outside the gene matches. CDR3 length: 14 residues. The CDR3 DNA sequence: TGTGCCAGCAGCCCGTGGGGGGGAGAAGATACGCAGTATTTT. This gives the protein CASSPWGGEDTQYF. Full variable domain (missing parts from reference TRBV5-5 and TRBJ2-3): DAGVTQSPTHLIKTRGQQVTLRCSPISGHKSVSWYQQVLGQGPQFIFQYYEKEERGRGNFPDRFSARQFPNYSSELNVNALLLGDSALYLCASSPWGGEDTQYFGPGTRLTVL.

The rearrangement links TRBV24-1 to TRBJ2-1; D is unclear. The germline V and J ends were trimmed by 3 bases and 4 bases, with 9 bases remaining between them. The CDR3 runs 14 residues. Germline CDR1 is KGHDR and CDR2 is SFDVKD. CDR3 nucleotide sequence: TGTGCCACCAGTGATGGACCCACATACAATGAGCAGTTCTTC. It yields the protein CATSDGPTYNEQFF.

Ten or more counts support this clonotype. The chain carries TRBV10-1 and TRBJ2-7; D ambiguous. Germline CDR1 and CDR2: WNHNN and SYGVQD (reference sequence). The CDR3 length is 10 residues. Trimming removed 11 bases at V and 3 bases at J, with 8 bases between. DNA for the CDR3: TGCGCCGGAATCAGCTACGAGCAGTACTTC. Translating it yields CAGISYEQYF.

This clonotype is a singleton in its sample. This may come from a read error, since a much larger clone is one base off. The chain has TRBV29-1 and TRBJ2-5, with D possibly being TRBD2 (6 bases). CDR1 is SQVTM and CDR2 is ANQGSEA in the germline V gene. This CDR3 is 13 amino acids long. V dropped 6 bases and J dropped 2 bases, with 13 bases sitting between them. In DNA, the CDR3 is TGCAGCGTCCCCCTCGGAGGGCAAGAGACCCAGTACTTC. This encodes CSVPLGGQETQYF.

In this sample, this clonotype turned up many times. V gene TRBV10-2 combines with J gene TRBJ2-7; D gene ambiguous. The J call is doubtful: the DNA matches TRBJ2-5 better. The CDR3 totals 14 residues. In germline, CDR1 is WSHSY, CDR2 SAAADI. The CDR3 DNA sequence: TGCGCCAGCAGCGAGGACCCGACGATCCAGACCCAGTACTTC. Translation gives CASSEDPTIQTQYF.

This clonotype has a handful of counts. The chain carries TRBV18 and TRBJ2-3; 10 bases are shared with TRBD2. The length of the CDR3 is 15 residues. Germline V CDR1 and CDR2: KGHSH, LQKENI. V shed 3 bases, J shed 6 bases, and the junction held 6 bases outside the gene matches. CDR3 coding DNA: TGTGCCAGCTCACCGGCTAGCGGGAGAGTGGATACGCAGTATTTT. This translates into CASSPASGRVDTQYF.